This is a list of T cell receptor beta chains from one sample in a study of blood T cell repertoires in COVID-19. TCRdb's table, derived via immunoSEQ multiplex PCR, lists solely in-frame clones and lacks some. The sample lists some 200,000 clones, approximately 80% occurring once. Sequencing input: peripheral blood. These receptors were collected from a man aged 60 to 75 with COVID-19, enrolled during active disease. Both conserved end residues are part of each CDR3. A D gene is named only where the DNA matches it firmly. The size field is filled for only some rows; it gives once, few, many or a size class.

cdr3_aa: CASSSGTAQEKLFF
cdr3_nt: TGCGCCAGCAGCTCCGGGACAGCTCAAGAAAAACTGTTTTTT
j_call: TRBJ1-4
clone_size: NA
v_call: TRBV5-1
d_call: TRBD1

cdr3_aa: CASSPQNRGGYEQYF
cdr3_nt: TGTGCCAGCTCACCCCAAAACAGGGGCGGCTACGAGCAGTACTTC
j_call: TRBJ2-7
clone_size: few
v_call: TRBV18
d_call: TRBD1

cdr3_aa: CASSLGATGTGTEAFF
cdr3_nt: TGTGCCAGCAGCTTGGGGGCTACCGGGACAGGCACTGAAGCTTTCTTT
j_call: TRBJ1-1
clone_size: NA
v_call: TRBV5-4
d_call: TRBD1

cdr3_aa: CASSGRELESYRGEQFF
cdr3_nt: TGTGCCAGCAGCGGACGGGAGTTGGAGTCTTACAGGGGTGAGCAGTTCTTC
j_call: TRBJ2-1
clone_size: NA
v_call: TRBV9
d_call: NA

cdr3_aa: CAWSPGYSNYGYTF
cdr3_nt: TGTGCCTGGAGCCCCGGGTACTCTAACTATGGCTACACCTTC
j_call: TRBJ1-2
clone_size: few
v_call: TRBV30
d_call: NA

cdr3_aa: CASSQGGASGVIGELFF
cdr3_nt: TGTGCCAGCAGCCAAGGGGGGGCTAGCGGCGTTATCGGGGAGCTGTTTTTT
j_call: TRBJ2-2
clone_size: NA
v_call: TRBV3-1/TRBV3-2
d_call: NA

cdr3_aa: CAITAGTSGPTGAQYF
cdr3_nt: TGTGCCATCACCGCCGGGACTAGCGGCCCTACTGGGGCCCAGTACTTC
j_call: TRBJ2-5
clone_size: NA
v_call: TRBV10-3
d_call: TRBD2

cdr3_aa: CASSIGVWNSPLHF
cdr3_nt: TGTGCCAGTAGTATCGGGGTATGGAATTCACCCCTCCACTTT
j_call: TRBJ1-6
clone_size: NA
v_call: TRBV19
d_call: NA

cdr3_aa: CASQLEYEPQHF
cdr3_nt: TGTGCCAGCCAGTTGGAGTATGAGCCCCAGCATTTT
j_call: TRBJ1-5
clone_size: NA
v_call: TRBV28
d_call: NA

cdr3_aa: CASVLGQGTYEQYF
cdr3_nt: TGTGCTAGTGTCCTCGGACAGGGGACCTACGAGCAGTACTTC
j_call: TRBJ2-7
clone_size: NA
v_call: TRBV12-5
d_call: TRBD1

cdr3_aa: CASEPRGGNYGYTF
cdr3_nt: TGTGCCAGCGAACCGAGGGGGGGTAACTATGGCTACACCTTC
j_call: TRBJ1-2
clone_size: NA
v_call: TRBV6-6
d_call: NA

cdr3_aa: CASSLDRQETQYF
cdr3_nt: TGCGCCAGCAGCCTAGACAGACAAGAGACCCAGTACTTC
j_call: TRBJ2-5
clone_size: once
v_call: TRBV5-1
d_call: NA

cdr3_aa: CASIYGTRDTEAFF
cdr3_nt: TGTGCCAGTATTTATGGGACTCGGGACACTGAAGCTTTCTTT
j_call: TRBJ1-1
clone_size: NA
v_call: TRBV5-6
d_call: NA

cdr3_aa: CASSWKGRGYEQYF
cdr3_nt: TGTGCCAGCAGCTGGAAGGGCAGGGGCTACGAGCAGTACTTC
j_call: TRBJ2-7
clone_size: NA
v_call: TRBV7-3
d_call: NA

cdr3_aa: CASSSGANSYNEQFF
cdr3_nt: TGCGCCAGCAGTTCAGGGGCGAACTCCTACAATGAGCAGTTCTTC
j_call: TRBJ2-1
clone_size: NA
v_call: TRBV5-1
d_call: NA

cdr3_aa: CASSSIFAGGRTGELFF
cdr3_nt: TGTGCCAGCAGCTCCATATTTGCGGGAGGGCGCACCGGGGAGCTGTTTTTT
j_call: TRBJ2-2
clone_size: NA
v_call: TRBV7-9
d_call: TRBD2

cdr3_aa: CASSLYSGQEYNSPLHF
cdr3_nt: TGCGCCAGCAGCTTATACTCGGGACAGGAGTATAATTCACCCCTCCACTTT
j_call: TRBJ1-6
clone_size: NA
v_call: TRBV5-1
d_call: TRBD1

cdr3_aa: CAWSRGQGSYGYTF
cdr3_nt: TGTGCCTGGAGCCGAGGCCAGGGCAGCTATGGCTACACCTTC
j_call: TRBJ1-2
clone_size: few
v_call: TRBV30
d_call: NA

cdr3_aa: CASRDSPTGELFF
cdr3_nt: TGTGCCAGCAGGGACAGCCCGACCGGGGAGCTGTTTTTT
j_call: TRBJ2-2
clone_size: NA
v_call: TRBV2
d_call: NA

cdr3_aa: CASMAGRGTEAFF
cdr3_nt: TGTGCCAGCATGGCAGGGAGGGGTACTGAAGCTTTCTTT
j_call: TRBJ1-1
clone_size: NA
v_call: TRBV2
d_call: NA